This T cell receptor (beta chain) was sequenced for a study of sequential checkpoint blockade in melanoma. The treatment: randomized to nivolumab then ipilimumab (arm A) or the reverse (arm B). Some clones are missing from TCRdb's copy, which holds only in-frame ones; the method was immunoSEQ multiplex PCR. The sample shows about 10,000 clones, approximately 76% of them seen only once. This CDR3 spans 17 amino acids. V was pared by 3 bases and J by 0 bases, with 5 bases of the junction left unmatched. CDR1 is MDHEN, CDR2 SYDVKM, per germline. The sample in question was CD8+ T cells sorted from blood (inferred from file names), obtained from a patient given nivolumab and ipilimumab in sequence. The chain links TRBV28 to TRBJ2-6; 7 positions agree with TRBD1. This sequence originates from a human donor with melanoma. CDR3 region: CASSLGTVSSGANVLTF. DNA for the CDR3: TGTGCCAGCAGTTTGGGGACAGTTAGCTCTGGGGCCAACGTCCTGACTTTC.